These T cell receptor beta chains were read from a single sample in a study of blood T cell repertoires in COVID-19. Method: immunoSEQ multiplex PCR; TCRdb's copy keeps in-frame clones and lacks some. The sample consists of a few hundred thousand clones, about 87% of them appearing once. Sequencing input: PBMCs or T cells enriched from blood (not recorded which). These receptors came from a woman aged 40 to 50 who had been exposed to COVID-19. The CDR3 runs from the conserved cysteine through the conserved F or W. The order of the fields is J gene, clone size, V gene, D gene, CDR3 protein, CDR3 DNA. D genes are given only for firm matches. Clone sizes are given selectively: once, few, many, or a class where the clone is expanded.

TRBJ1-1	-	TRBV9	-	CASSVSGEAFF	TGTGCCAGCAGCGTTTCGGGTGAAGCTTTCTTT
TRBJ2-3	-	TRBV6-2/TRBV6-3	TRBD1	CASSKSPGQGSDTQYF	TGTGCCAGCAGTAAATCACCGGGACAGGGATCAGATACGCAGTATTTT
TRBJ2-5	-	TRBV6-2/TRBV6-3	-	CASSYRRSRGAETQYF	TGTGCCAGCAGTTATAGGCGGTCTAGAGGAGCGGAGACCCAGTACTTC
TRBJ1-2	-	TRBV24-1	-	CATNKRSGYTF	TGTGCCACCAATAAAAGGAGTGGCTACACCTTC
TRBJ2-4	-	TRBV2	-	CASSPVGPKNIQYF	TGTGCCAGCAGCCCGGTGGGGCCCAAAAACATTCAGTACTTC
TRBJ2-2	-	TRBV11-2	TRBD1	CASRRGDRGLVGELFF	TGTGCCAGCAGGCGGGGGGACAGGGGGCTTGTCGGGGAGCTGTTTTTT
TRBJ1-1	-	TRBV27	TRBD1	CASSDTEGALNTEAFF	TGTGCCAGCAGTGATACCGAGGGGGCCCTGAACACTGAAGCTTTCTTT
TRBJ2-6	once	TRBV18	-	CASSPPVAGRILGGANVLTF	TGTGCCAGCTCACCACCGGTGGCAGGGCGAATTCTAGGTGGGGCCAACGTCCTGACTTTC
TRBJ2-7	-	TRBV25-1	TRBD2	CASSVSGGLAEAYEQYF	TGTGCCAGCAGTGTCTCAGGTGGACTAGCGGAGGCCTACGAGCAGTACTTC
TRBJ1-3	-	TRBV18	-	CASSQTERNTIYF	TGTGCCAGCTCCCAGACAGAAAGAAACACCATATATTTT
TRBJ2-2	once	TRBV6-5	-	CASSQPGGELFF	TGTGCCAGCAGTCAACCGGGCGGGGAGCTGTTTTTT
TRBJ2-5	-	TRBV4-3	TRBD1	CASSQGLPGQGAGETQYF	TGCGCCAGCAGCCAAGGATTACCGGGACAGGGGGCCGGAGAGACCCAGTACTTC
TRBJ2-5	-	TRBV5-4	-	CASRAAGETQYF	TGTGCCAGCAGAGCAGCGGGAGAGACCCAGTACTTC
TRBJ1-1	-	TRBV19	-	CASSIWGGTEAFF	TGTGCCAGTAGTATATGGGGCGGCACTGAAGCTTTCTTT
TRBJ2-3	-	TRBV7-3	-	CASSPGQFLDTQYF	TGTGCCAGCAGCCCCGGACAATTTTTAGATACGCAGTATTTT
TRBJ2-4	-	TRBV19	TRBD1	CASRGTELAKNIQYF	TGTGCCAGTAGAGGGACAGAGCTAGCCAAAAACATTCAGTACTTC
TRBJ2-3	-	TRBV9	-	CASSPDWGADTQYF	TGTGCCAGCAGCCCCGATTGGGGCGCAGATACGCAGTATTTT
TRBJ1-6	-	TRBV6-4	-	CASSDSFNNSPLHF	TGTGCCAGCAGTGACTCGTTTAATAATTCACCCCTCCACTTT
TRBJ1-2	-	TRBV19	-	CASSIQSQGYTF	TGTGCCAGTAGTATACAATCACAGGGCTACACCTTC
TRBJ2-5	-	TRBV19	-	CASSIGLLQETQYF	TGTGCCAGTAGTATAGGACTGCTCCAAGAGACCCAGTACTTC
TRBJ2-1	-	TRBV7-2	-	CASSLGGLAYNEQFF	TGTGCCAGCAGCCTGGGGGGGCTGGCCTACAATGAGCAGTTCTTC
TRBJ1-5	-	TRBV5-6	TRBD1	CASSLWDRNQPQHF	TGTGCCAGCAGCTTATGGGACAGAAATCAGCCCCAGCATTTT
TRBJ1-2	-	TRBV19	-	CASKGGGLNYGYTF	TGTGCCAGCAAGGGCGGGGGTCTAAACTATGGCTACACCTTC
TRBJ1-1	-	TRBV6-5	TRBD1	CASSSRDSHTPAF	TGTGCCAGCAGTAGCCGGGACAGCCACACTCCGGCGTTT
TRBJ2-7	-	TRBV7-8	TRBD2	CASGTSGSEQYF	TGTGCCAGCGGGACTAGTGGTTCCGAGCAGTACTTC
TRBJ2-3	-	TRBV6-4	TRBD2	CASSPSGLAGGLADTQYF	TGTGCCAGCAGCCCCTCCGGACTAGCGGGAGGGCTGGCAGATACGCAGTATTTT
TRBJ1-1	-	TRBV11-2	-	CASSSPTRGNTEAFF	TGTGCCAGCAGCTCGCCAACAAGAGGGAACACTGAAGCTTTCTTT
TRBJ1-1	-	TRBV25-1	-	CASSEFSGASTEAFF	TGTGCCAGCAGTGAATTTTCAGGGGCGAGCACTGAAGCTTTCTTT
TRBJ2-3	-	TRBV5-8	-	CASTLDSTDTQYF	TGTGCCAGCACTTTGGACTCCACAGATACGCAGTATTTT
TRBJ1-3	once	TRBV3-1/TRBV3-2	-	CASSENLEGTRNTIYF	TGTGCCAGCAGCGAAAACCTGGAGGGAACACGAAACACCATATATTTT
TRBJ1-1	-	TRBV11-2	-	CASSSPSRGSTEAFF	TGTGCCAGCAGCTCCCCCAGTCGGGGGAGCACTGAAGCTTTCTTT
TRBJ2-3	-	TRBV5-1	TRBD2	CASSLTSGGDTQYF	TGCGCCAGCAGCTTGACTAGCGGGGGAGATACGCAGTATTTT
TRBJ1-1	-	TRBV2	-	CASEELRRWLMNTEAFF	TGTGCCAGCGAGGAACTCCGCCGCTGGCTGATGAACACTGAAGCTTTCTTT
TRBJ2-2	-	TRBV10-3	TRBD1	CATGTGGANTGELFF	TGTGCCACTGGGACAGGGGGCGCGAACACCGGGGAGCTGTTTTTT
TRBJ1-2	few	TRBV4-1	TRBD1	CASSQVRAGGSRASGYTF	TGCGCCAGCAGCCAAGTTAGGGCAGGGGGCTCCCGTGCGTCTGGCTACACCTTC
TRBJ1-4	-	TRBV5-8	TRBD1	CASSLWTGGGEKLFF	TGTGCCAGCAGCTTGTGGACAGGGGGAGGAGAAAAACTGTTTTTT
TRBJ1-1	-	TRBV5-4	TRBD1	CASSPQRQGLNTEAFF	TGTGCCAGCAGCCCGCAGAGACAGGGCCTGAACACTGAAGCTTTCTTT
TRBJ1-3	-	TRBV7-6	TRBD1	CASSLGQLSGNTIYF	TGTGCCAGCAGCCTGGGACAGCTCTCTGGAAACACCATATATTTT
TRBJ2-5	-	TRBV6-5	-	CASTIGHSGETQYF	TGTGCCAGCACCATAGGACACTCGGGAGAGACCCAGTACTTC
TRBJ2-7	-	TRBV5-4	TRBD1	CASSSTGGGHEQYF	TGTGCCAGCAGCTCGACAGGGGGCGGCCACGAGCAGTACTTC
TRBJ2-1	-	TRBV7-9	-	CASSPAGGNEQFF	TGTGCCAGCAGCCCAGCCGGGGGCAATGAGCAGTTCTTC
TRBJ1-3	-	TRBV7-2	-	CASSLQAGSAGNTIYF	TGTGCCAGCAGCCTCCAGGCGGGGTCGGCTGGAAACACCATATATTTT
TRBJ2-2	-	TRBV6-4	-	CASSDSTSTGELFF	TGTGCCAGCAGTGACTCGACTAGCACCGGGGAGCTGTTTTTT
TRBJ2-1	-	TRBV11-2	TRBD2	CASSLVGKLAGHNEQFF	TGTGCCAGCAGCTTAGTCGGCAAGCTAGCGGGCCACAATGAGCAGTTCTTC
TRBJ1-3	-	TRBV18	-	CASSPGQLSSSTIYF	TGTGCCAGCTCACCGGGACAACTGAGTAGCAGCACCATATATTTT
TRBJ2-7	-	TRBV18	-	CASSPRTASYEQYF	TGTGCCAGCTCACCCCGGACAGCCTCCTACGAGCAGTACTTC